The text below deals with one T cell receptor beta chain. Its antigen remains unknown. This CDR3 spans 15 amino acids. Germline CDR1 and CDR2: SEHNR and FQNEAQ (reference sequence). Trimming took 2 bases from V and 6 from J, leaving 14 bases between them. A multiplex PCR was run with 60 Vbeta primers and 13 Jbeta primers. This table comes from immunoSEQ multiplex PCR, and its TCRdb copy is limited to in-frame clones, with some not included. Among under 80,000 clones listed, 65% to 70% were seen once. This entry belongs to a study of cytomegalovirus exposure and HLA in healthy donors. Study outcomes and limitations: What TCR beta sequences reportedly achieved was accurate prediction of HLA-A and HLA-B alleles in most subjects.

The material sequenced was PBMCs. The clonotype comes from a woman aged 25-40 years in good health and CMV-seronegative. The V call is TRBV7-9, the J call TRBJ2-1; perhaps TRBD2 as D (5 bases). The CDR3 here is CASSLYPAEGNEQFF. The CDR3 DNA sequence: TGTGCCAGCAGCTTATACCCCGCCGAGGGCAATGAGCAGTTCTTC.